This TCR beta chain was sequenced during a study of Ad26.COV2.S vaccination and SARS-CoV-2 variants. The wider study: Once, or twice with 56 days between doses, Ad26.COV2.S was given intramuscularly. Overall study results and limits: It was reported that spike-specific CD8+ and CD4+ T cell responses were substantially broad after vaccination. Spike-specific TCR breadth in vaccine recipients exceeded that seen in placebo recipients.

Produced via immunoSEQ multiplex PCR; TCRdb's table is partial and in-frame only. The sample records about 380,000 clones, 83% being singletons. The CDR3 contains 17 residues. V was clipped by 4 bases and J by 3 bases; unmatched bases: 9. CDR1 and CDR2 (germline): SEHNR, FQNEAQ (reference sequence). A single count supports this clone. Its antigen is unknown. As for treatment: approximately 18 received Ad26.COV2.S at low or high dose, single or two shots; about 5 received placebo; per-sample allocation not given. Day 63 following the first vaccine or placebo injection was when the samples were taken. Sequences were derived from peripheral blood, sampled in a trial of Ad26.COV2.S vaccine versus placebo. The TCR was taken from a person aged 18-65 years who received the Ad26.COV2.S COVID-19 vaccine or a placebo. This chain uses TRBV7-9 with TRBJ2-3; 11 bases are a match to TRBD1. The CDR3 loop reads CASSSPGTGGWTDTQYF. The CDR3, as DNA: TGTGCCAGCAGCTCCCCCGGGACAGGGGGTTGGACAGATACGCAGTATTTT.